The 4 T cell receptor beta chains listed next were all sequenced from one sample in a study of CD8+CD57+ T cells in acquired aplastic anemia. For CDR3 and TCR beta VDJ profiling, genomic DNA was the template used. One entry per CDR3 protein, called by TCRdb with MiXCR from the reads. The sample gives 150,000 to 200,000 distinct CDR3 sequences, more than 45% of which show up once; 8.5% to 10% is in the top ten. Before being chosen for sequencing, patients had shown CD8+CD57+ cell expansion by flow cytometry. The source material was sorted CD4+, CD8+, or CD8+CD57+ T cells (not recorded which) from PBMCs. The receptors shown here come from a human donor with aplastic anemia.

This clonotype was detected ten times or more. Mismatch with germline at one junction end may stem from a read error. The rearrangement uses TRBV5-8 and TRBJ2-1, with 8 bases that match TRBD2. The CDR3 is 16 residues long. The V gene's germline CDR1 is SGHTS and CDR2 YDEGEE. The CDR3 DNA is TGTGCCAGCAGTTTGGCCCCGGGGAGCGGGAGCAATGAGCAGTTCTTC. It is translated as CASSLAPGSGSNEQFF.

This clonotype has a count of ten or more. The chain has TRBV6-4 and TRBJ2-3, with unresolved D. V lost 7 bases and J lost 4, with 6 bases in between. This CDR3 has 11 residues. Germline CDR1 reads MRHNA; CDR2 reads SNTAGT. The CDR3 region is CASIFPDTQYF. DNA of the CDR3: TGTGCCAGCATATTTCCAGATACGCAGTATTTT.

The rearrangement links TRBV7-3 to TRBJ2-5, with D maybe TRBD1 (5 bases). Trimming pared 4 bases from V and 7 bases from J, leaving 19 bases between. The germline V gene encodes CDR1 SGHTA and CDR2 FQGTGA. The CDR3 extends over 15 amino acids. The CDR3 here is CASSSQSAAQGTQYF. The DNA of the CDR3 is TGTGCCAGCAGCTCCCAGTCGGCGGCGCAGGGGACCCAGTACTTC.

This clonotype showed up many times. The chain is built from TRBV2 and TRBJ2-1; 7 bases are shared with TRBD2. Germline CDR1 reads SNHLY; CDR2 reads FYNNEI. V gave up 4 bases and J gave up 8 bases; unmatched junction bases: 11. The length of the CDR3 is 15 residues. The CDR3 coding sequence is TGTGCCAGCAGTGCGGTTGGAGGGAGGGCCGATGAGCAGTTCTTC. Translated, it gives CASSAVGGRADEQFF.